Included here is one T cell receptor (beta chain) sequence, with context. These data belong to a study of blood T cell repertoires in COVID-19. Study context: Acute and convalescent COVID-19 specimens originated in the United States, Italy and Spain. T cells, B-cell-depleted T cells, or PBMCs supplied cDNA or gDNA.

How the authors handled the data: Amplification of reference gene primers was used by the study to estimate nucleated cell counts. TCRdb's table, derived via immunoSEQ multiplex PCR, lists solely in-frame clones and lacks some. For V, J and clone size, that table is used; D and trimming come from the DNA. Of 140,000 or so clones listed, more than 75% are singletons. The trim removed 4 bases at V and 14 bases at J, leaving 14 bases unmatched. Germline CDR1 reads SGHVS; CDR2 reads FNYEAQ. This CDR3 is 15 amino acids long. This TCR derives from a human donor in a cohort sampled during active COVID-19. The sample consisted of peripheral blood. The V gene is TRBV7-6, the J gene TRBJ1-6, with 7 bases that match TRBD1. CDR3 protein: CASSSRDSNRLSLHF. The DNA for the CDR3 is TGTGCCAGCAGCTCCCGGGACAGCAATCGATTATCCCTCCACTTT.